One sample yielded the 27 T cell receptor beta chains listed below, sequenced in a study of shared clonotypes between healthy human individuals. Profiled with immunoSEQ multiplex PCR; TCRdb holds only in-frame clones, not every one. The table includes hundreds of thousands of clones, around 93% detected once. CD8 cells classed as naive were CD45RO-negative and positively selected for CCR7, excluding terminally differentiated effector memory CD45RA+ cells. Sequenced: naive CD8+ T cells sorted from blood. These receptors came from a man aged 30-40 years in good health.

The chain joins TRBV6-1 to TRBJ1-5; 8 bases are a match to TRBD1. The trim removed 11 bases at V and 7 bases at J, leaving 10 bases unmatched. The CDR3 consists of 13 residues. The germline CDR1 and CDR2 sequences are MNHNS and SASEGT. The CDR3, as DNA: TGTGCCGTACGGACAGGGTTTGAGCAGCCCCAGCATTTT. Its protein is CAVRTGFEQPQHF.

This clone was seen only a few times. The chain has TRBV4-1 and TRBJ1-2, with D perhaps matching TRBD1 (6 bases). This CDR3 comprises 14 residues. Trimming left V 4 bases short and J 7 bases short, with 16 bases between. Germline V gene lookup returns CDR1 MGHRA and CDR2 YSYEKL. CDR3 nucleotides: TGCGCCAGCAGCCCTGCGGGGGGCATCGGTGGCTACACCTTC. This encodes CASSPAGGIGGYTF.

V is TRBV9 and J is TRBJ2-1; 7 bases match TRBD1. This CDR3 is built from 13 residues. Germline CDR1 reads SGDLS; CDR2 reads YYNGEE. V shed 4 bases and J 6 bases; nucleotides not matched to a gene: 4. CDR3 protein: CASSSGGPNEQFF. As DNA, the CDR3 is TGTGCCAGCAGCTCAGGGGGTCCCAATGAGCAGTTCTTC.

The chain is built from TRBV18 and TRBJ2-7, with D perhaps TRBD2 (5 bases). V dropped 2 bases and J dropped 5 bases, with 10 bases sitting between them. CDR1 and CDR2 (germline): KGHSH, LQKENI. This CDR3 is built from 13 residues. CDR3 DNA sequence: TGTGCCAGCTCACCAGGGAGTACGCACGAGCAGTACTTC. It is translated as CASSPGSTHEQYF.

This chain joins TRBV9 and TRBJ2-7; the match to TRBD1 covers 7 bases. Trimming cost V 0 bases and J 3 bases; bases outside gene matches: 6. This CDR3 spans 15 amino acids. From germline, CDR1 is SGDLS and CDR2 YYNGEE. The CDR3 bases are TGTGCCAGCAGCGTAGGAGGGGGCGCAGACTACGAGCAGTACTTC. Translating it yields CASSVGGGADYEQYF.

The V and J genes are TRBV2 and TRBJ1-5; D is ambiguous. The CDR3 is made up of 14 amino acids. V dropped 3 bases and J dropped 3 bases, with 9 bases sitting between them. The germline V gene has CDR1 SNHLY and CDR2 FYNNEI. Here the CDR3 DNA reads TGTGCCAGCAGTGACACGGGGTCCAATCAGCCCCAGCATTTT. Its translation is CASSDTGSNQPQHF.

Written as DNA, the CDR3 is TGTGCCAGCAGTATGCAGGGGGGAAACATTCAGTACTTC. Translated: CASSMQGGNIQYF. The chain combines TRBV27 with TRBJ2-4; possible D gene TRBD1, 7 bases. The germline V and J ends were trimmed by 5 bases and 6 bases, with 11 bases remaining between them. The CDR3 totals 13 residues. Germline assignment: CDR1 MNHEY and CDR2 SMNVEV (reference sequence).

The chain has TRBV23-1 and TRBJ1-1; D might be TRBD1 (5 bases). TRBV23-1 is noted as an ORF with a role that remains uncertain. There are 17 residues in the CDR3. Deletions cut 0 bases from V and 0 bases from J, with 14 bases between. The CDR3 is CASSQSAVGRMNTEAFF. CDR3 DNA: TGCGCCAGCAGTCAATCAGCAGTGGGACGGATGAACACTGAAGCTTTCTTT.

In DNA, the CDR3 is TGTGCCAGCAGGGATTCGGGGGGGCATTTTTTCCACGAGCAGTACTTC. Its translation is CASRDSGGHFFHEQYF. This sequence joins TRBV27 and TRBJ2-7; TRBD2 matches 8 bases. Germline CDR1 and CDR2: MNHEY and SMNVEV (reference sequence). V gave up 6 bases and J gave up 5 bases; unmatched junction bases: 15. CDR3 length equals 16 residues.

V gene TRBV6-6 combines with J gene TRBJ1-5; 10 bases are shared with TRBD1. The ends lost 5 bases at V and 6 bases at J; junction bases unmatched: 7. CDR1 and CDR2 from the germline V gene are MNHNY and SVGAGI (reference sequence). CDR3 size: 15 residues. The CDR3 protein is CASSQGDRGFQPQHF. CDR3 nucleotides: TGTGCCAGCAGTCAAGGGGACAGGGGTTTTCAGCCCCAGCATTTT.

This sequence joins TRBV4-1 and TRBJ2-2; TRBD2 matches 8 bases. The CDR3 has 17 amino acids. Germline V CDR1 and CDR2: MGHRA, YSYEKL. V gave up 1 base and J gave up 6 bases; unmatched junction bases: 10. The CDR3 spells CASSQASLTSVAGELFF. The CDR3 DNA reads TGCGCCAGCAGCCAAGCATCTCTGACTAGCGTCGCCGGGGAGCTGTTTTTT.

The chain has TRBV14 and TRBJ2-3, with D tentatively TRBD1 or TRBD2 (5 bases each). The CDR3 extends over 15 amino acids. V shed 1 base and J shed 8 bases, with 16 bases lying between them. Germline CDR1 SGHDN, CDR2 FVKESK. The CDR3 spells CASSQGQGDLATQYF. The CDR3 DNA reads as TGTGCCAGCAGCCAAGGGCAGGGAGATTTAGCTACGCAGTATTTT.

This chain links TRBV7-2 with TRBJ2-1, with 16 bases lining up with TRBD2. V lost 7 bases, J lost 5 bases, and 5 bases stayed unmatched. The V gene's germline CDR1 is SGHTA and CDR2 FQGNSA. This CDR3 comprises 16 residues. CDR3 sequence (DNA): TGTGCCAGCACCCTGGGACTAGCGGGAGGGCACAATGAGCAGTTCTTC. It yields the protein CASTLGLAGGHNEQFF.

The chain combines TRBV29-1 with TRBJ1-4; TRBD1 agrees at 9 bases. The V gene end was trimmed by 3 bases and the J gene end by 1 base; junction bases not matched to a gene: 6. The CDR3 sequence is 16 residues long. CDR1 and CDR2 from the germline V gene are SQVTM and ANQGSEA. The CDR3 protein is CSVEDRGPRTNEKLFF. The CDR3 DNA is TGCAGCGTTGAGGACAGGGGCCCCAGAACTAATGAAAAACTGTTTTTT.

The V and J genes are TRBV19 and TRBJ1-3; D remains unclear. The CDR3 is 15 residues long. Trimming left V 3 bases short and J 0 bases short, with 9 bases between. Germline V CDR1 and CDR2: LNHDA, SQIVND (reference sequence). The CDR3 DNA follows: TGTGCCAGTAGTATCGGGGTCGCCTCTGGAAACACCATATATTTT. This sequence encodes CASSIGVASGNTIYF.

The chain is built from TRBV28 and TRBJ1-2; no definite D call. The CDR3 extends over 16 amino acids. The ends were cut back, 8 bases at V and 4 bases at J, with 23 bases in the middle. Germline CDR1 is MDHEN and CDR2 is SYDVKM. In DNA form, the CDR3 reads TGTGCCAGCCATCAGACCCGGACGACATTTCTCTATGGCTACACCTTC. Translated, it gives CASHQTRTTFLYGYTF.

This sequence joins TRBV2 and TRBJ1-4, with 7 bases aligning to TRBD1. Germline V gene lookup returns CDR1 SNHLY and CDR2 FYNNEI. The CDR3 extends over 14 amino acids. V gave up 6 bases and J gave up 3 bases; unmatched junction bases: 4. DNA for the CDR3: TGTGCCAGCAGCGGGACAGCACCTAATGAAAAACTGTTTTTT. It yields the protein CASSGTAPNEKLFF.

The V gene is TRBV5-1, the J gene TRBJ1-1; the D gene is possibly TRBD1 (6 bases). Germline lookup yields CDR1 SGHRS and CDR2 YFSETQ. V was pared by 3 bases and J by 2 bases, with 8 bases between. The CDR3 has 13 residues. The CDR3 sequence: CASSWTDNTEAFF. CDR3 sequence (DNA): TGCGCCAGCAGCTGGACAGATAACACTGAAGCTTTCTTT. Using reference TRBV5-1 and TRBJ1-1 for the parts outside the CDR3, the full variable domain is KAGVTQTPRYLIKTRGQQVTLSCSPISGHRSVSWYQQTPGQGLQFLFEYFSETQRNKGNFPGRFSGRQFSNSRSEMNVSTLELGDSALYLCASSWTDNTEAFFGQGTRLTVV.

The V and J genes are TRBV7-9 and TRBJ2-2; 8 nucleotides agree with TRBD1. This CDR3 has 15 amino acids. Germline CDR1 and CDR2: SEHNR and FQNEAQ (reference sequence). The junction had 5 bases not matched to a gene; V was cut back by 4 bases and J by 4 bases. CDR3 coding DNA: TGTGCCAGCAGCTCCGGGACAGGCCCCACCGGGGAGCTGTTTTTT. Protein product: CASSSGTGPTGELFF.

The V call is TRBV4-2, the J call TRBJ1-3; 7 nucleotides line up with TRBD1. The CDR3 consists of 15 residues. Unmatched junction bases numbered 3, after V lost 2 bases and J lost 2 bases. Germline V CDR1 and CDR2: LGHNA, YNFKEQ. As DNA, the CDR3 is TGTGCCAGCAGCCAAAATACAGGGGCTGGAAACACCATATATTTT. Amino acids: CASSQNTGAGNTIYF.

This chain connects TRBV7-9 to TRBJ2-7; 8 bases map to TRBD1. The trim removed 4 bases at V and 2 bases at J, leaving 7 bases unmatched. The CDR3 is 15 residues long. Per the germline V gene, CDR1 is SEHNR and CDR2 is FQNEAQ (reference sequence). The CDR3 DNA sequence: TGTGCCAGCAGCTCTCGGACAGGGAACCCCTACGAGCAGTACTTC. It encodes CASSSRTGNPYEQYF.

V is TRBV11-2 and J is TRBJ1-1; D uncertain. Germline V gives CDR1 SGHAT, CDR2 FQNNGV. Trimming removed 6 bases from V and 7 bases from J, with 21 bases in between. There are 15 residues in the CDR3. The CDR3 loop reads CASRPTMDSRGEAFF. In nucleotides, the CDR3 is TGTGCCAGCAGACCAACAATGGACTCTCGAGGTGAAGCTTTCTTT.

This clone was seen only once. The chain has TRBV5-6 and TRBJ2-1; D might be TRBD1 (5 bases). V gave up 5 bases and J gave up 1 base, with 10 bases separating them. The CDR3 consists of 14 residues. CDR1 and CDR2 from the germline V gene are SGHDT and YYEEEE. The DNA for the CDR3 is TGTGCCAGCAGAGCAGACAGTTCCTACAATGAGCAGTTCTTC. It yields the protein CASRADSSYNEQFF.

CDR3 loop: CASSQGGTFPYEQYF. As DNA, the CDR3 is TGTGCCAGCAGCCAGGGCGGGACTTTCCCCTACGAGCAGTACTTC. This chain links TRBV4-2 with TRBJ2-7, with TRBD2 as a possible D gene (6 bases). This CDR3 has 15 residues. Germline CDR1 LGHNA, CDR2 YNFKEQ. The V gene lost 3 bases and the J gene lost 2 bases, with 14 bases spanning the gap.

For this clone: The same CDR3 also results from other DNA sequences found in this sample. This sequence joins TRBV27 and TRBJ2-1; no reliable D call. Germline-derived CDR1 and CDR2 are MNHEY and SMNVEV (reference sequence). V gave up 5 bases and J gave up 0 bases, with 11 bases separating them. The CDR3 is made up of 15 amino acids. The CDR3 region has the DNA TGTGCCAGCAGTCTCGACGGAAGCTCCTACAATGAGCAGTTCTTC. It encodes CASSLDGSSYNEQFF.

The rearrangement links TRBV7-9 to TRBJ2-5; D is unclear. The V gene's germline CDR1 is SEHNR and CDR2 FQNEAQ (reference sequence). V lost 6 bases, J lost 3 bases, and 11 bases lay in between. The CDR3 has 13 residues. The DNA of the CDR3 is TGTGCCAGCAGACCATGGGCAGAAGAGACCCAGTACTTC. This codes for CASRPWAEETQYF.

The chain employs TRBV7-2 and TRBJ2-7; 11 nucleotides agree with TRBD1. V shed 4 bases, J shed 4 bases, and the junction held 12 bases outside the gene matches. The CDR3 sequence is 17 residues long. CDR1 is SGHTA and CDR2 is FQGNSA in the germline V gene. CDR3 nucleotide sequence: TGTGCCAGCAGCTGGGGACAGGGGGGGCTAGCGGATTACGAGCAGTACTTC. Protein: CASSWGQGGLADYEQYF.